The 5 T cell receptor beta chains in this list originate from one sample, sequenced in a study of CD8+ T cells in alopecia areata. Extracted RNA was reverse transcribed, and the resulting cDNA served as sequencing template. The table came from immunoSEQ multiplex PCR; TCRdb's copy has only in-frame clones and leaves some out. The table includes some 170,000 clones, roughly 60% detected once. The material sequenced was CD4+ T cells sorted from blood, taken at week 0. The receptor source for this set is a human donor with alopecia areata.

This rearrangement joins TRBV30 to TRBJ1-2; D perhaps matches TRBD1 (5 bases). Germline assignment: CDR1 GTSNPN and CDR2 SVGIG (reference sequence). V was trimmed by 2 bases and J by 6 bases, leaving 10 bases between them. The CDR3 is made up of 12 amino acids. This chain's CDR3 is CAWSFQGHGYTF. The CDR3 DNA reads TGTGCCTGGAGTTTCCAGGGCCATGGCTACACCTTC.

The chain links TRBV28 to TRBJ2-5; 7 positions agree with TRBD1. J lost 0 bases, V lost 6 bases, and 4 bases had no gene match. CDR3 size: 14 residues. Germline CDR1 is MDHEN and CDR2 is SYDVKM. The CDR3 reads CASSGQEYQETQYF. CDR3 DNA sequence: TGTGCCAGCAGCGGACAGGAGTACCAAGAGACCCAGTACTTC.

In its sample, this clone was seen many times. The V gene is TRBV6-4, the J gene TRBJ2-1; D gene ambiguous. The CDR3 length is 14 residues. Germline CDR1 is MRHNA and CDR2 is SNTAGT. Trimming stripped 4 bases from V and 6 bases from J, with 13 bases between. CDR3 residues: CASSVSPYGNEQFF. The CDR3 DNA reads as TGTGCCAGCAGTGTGTCCCCTTATGGCAATGAGCAGTTCTTC.

This chain joins TRBV5-1 and TRBJ2-3; D uncertain. Trimming cost V 3 bases and J 4 bases, with 12 bases left between them. Germline CDR1 is SGHRS and CDR2 is YFSETQ. The CDR3 has 14 amino acids. The CDR3 DNA is TGCGCCAGCAGCTCGGAGAGGTCATCAGATACGCAGTATTTT. Translating gives CASSSERSSDTQYF.

The chain carries TRBV9 and TRBJ2-6; D not resolved. Looked up from germline, CDR1 is SGDLS and CDR2 is YYNGEE. The CDR3 contains 16 residues. The V and J ends lost 0 bases and 0 bases respectively, with 7 bases between them. The CDR3 protein is CASSVGVSSGANVLTF. CDR3 DNA: TGTGCCAGCAGCGTAGGAGTATCCTCTGGGGCCAACGTCCTGACTTTC.